This TCR beta chain was sequenced during a study of CD8 T cells in Susac syndrome (dated by TCRdb to the late 2010s). A note on the overall study: Of the Susac syndrome patients who were sequenced, about six had clinically active disease and eight or nine were in clinical remission. At blood withdrawal, Susac syndrome patients were therapy-naive, treated with corticosteroids (with IVIg additionally given to some), or treated with IVIg alone. Whether CD8+ T cell activation and differentiation in Susac syndrome was antigen driven was tested using repertoire sequencing.

What the work shows at the level of the full study, not this receptor alone: The study acknowledged that relatively few individuals were included in the TCR sequencing and HLA analysis. The CD4+ T cell repertoire of patients with Susac syndrome showed no detectable clonal expansion.

Trimmed from V: 5 bases; trimmed from J: 8 bases; junction bases lacking a gene match: 10. The CDR3, cysteine through phenylalanine, is 13 amino acids long. Only the CDR3 part of the read is kept: 39 bases, read in frame from the first base. The germline V gene (reference sequence) supplies CDR1 DFQATT and CDR2 SNEGSKA. Peripheral blood CD8+ and CD4+ T cells from healthy donors, Susac syndrome patients and multiple sclerosis patients were profiled using high-throughput TCR beta sequencing. Susac syndrome patients met recently defined diagnostic criteria for definite or probable disease. Bulk CD8+ and CD4+ T cells were purified by magnetic negative isolation, while CD8+ TEMRA cells were enriched using FACS. Blood was drawn into EDTA tubes, processed within 24 hours, and PBMCs were isolated by density gradient centrifugation. PBMCs intended for TCR sequencing were cryopreserved in liquid nitrogen and were subsequently thawed in a 37 degrees C water bath. The sorted or isolated CD4+, CD8+ and CD8+ TEMRA cells had a purity of 90% or higher.

RNA was extracted using the RNeasy kit, and roughly 0.5 to 1 microgram was reverse transcribed with random hexamers. TCR beta CDR3 regions were amplified with the immunoSEQ multiplex PCR assay covering 54 Vbeta and 13 Jbeta segments. Bias from PCR amplification was corrected by using a synthetic template baseline for primer optimization and for computational correction. As for how the authors treated the data: Reads were annotated to V, D and J genes per IMGT and analyzed with immunoSEQ Analyzer, keeping only productive sequences. Clonality was computed as one minus Shannon entropy normalized by log2 of the number of productive unique sequences. Public and private clones were assessed among the 100 most prevalent clones of each patient and control. A clone was defined as Susac-specific if it was absent from the healthy and MS cohorts, from roughly 1,000 published viral clones and from other ImmuneACCESS disease sequences. The public reads were reanalyzed by TCRdb: fastp trimming at Q25, MiXCR alignment, in-frame beta chains only. Each entry is one CDR3 protein sequence, shown with its most common DNA and genes. None of the V and J calls come from the authors' own analysis; TCRdb made them. A total of 150,000 to 200,000 distinct CDR3 sequences appear in this sample, under 95% of them only once. Jointly, the top ten make up more than 0.095% of the sample.

This clonotype has just one count. This clone's antigen is unknown. One base away there is no much larger clone; base qualities are not given. A solitary read yields weak support. This receptor was obtained from a human donor with Susac syndrome. The chain links TRBV20-1 with TRBJ1-2; 8 nucleotides in the junction match TRBD1. The sample was CD4+ T cells from PBMCs. The nucleotide sequence reads TGCAGTGCTGACGTGTTCAGGGGGCAGGGCTACACCTTC. The encoded protein is CSADVFRGQGYTF.